Listed here are 21 T cell receptor beta chains from one sample, sequenced in a study of blood T cell repertoires in COVID-19. Measured with immunoSEQ multiplex PCR; TCRdb has only the in-frame clones, and not every one. In the table there are hundreds of thousands of clones, around 92% of which are singletons. Source material: peripheral blood. These receptors came from a man between 40 and 49 years old with acute or convalescent COVID-19.

The J gene is TRBJ1-1, the V gene TRBV19; D uncertain. Trimming pared 1 base from V and 1 base from J, leaving 7 bases between. The germline gives CDR1 LNHDA, CDR2 SQIVND (reference sequence). The CDR3 sequence is 14 residues long. The CDR3 DNA reads as TGTGCCAGTAGTATAGGAGTCCCGAACACTGAAGCTTTCTTT. Its protein product is CASSIGVPNTEAFF.

V gene TRBV5-1 combines with J gene TRBJ2-2; 9 positions match TRBD1. CDR3 length equals 16 residues. V lost 1 base to trimming and J lost 3 bases; unmatched junction nucleotides: 4. Per the germline V gene, CDR1 is SGHRS and CDR2 is YFSETQ. CDR3 sequence: CASSLTGGVDTGELFF. The CDR3, as DNA: TGCGCCAGCAGCTTGACAGGGGGCGTGGACACCGGGGAGCTGTTTTTT.

The chain employs TRBV19 and TRBJ1-5, with 7 bases fitting TRBD1. CDR1 LNHDA and CDR2 SQIVND come from the germline V gene (reference sequence). The CDR3 extends over 14 amino acids. V lost 4 bases and J lost 7; bases outside the gene matches: 7. CDR3 bases: TGTGCCAGTAGTACCGACAGGGCGGTACAGCCCCAGCATTTT. Protein sequence: CASSTDRAVQPQHF.

The CDR3, as DNA: TGTGCCAGCAGCCTCAGGGATAAGGACACTGAAGCTTTCTTT. Its protein product is CASSLRDKDTEAFF. The chain recombines TRBV11-2 with TRBJ1-1; D perhaps matches TRBD1 (5 bases). The germline V gene has CDR1 SGHAT and CDR2 FQNNGV. The CDR3 spans 14 residues. V lost 5 bases, J lost 3 bases, and 13 bases lay in between.

The chain links TRBV27 to TRBJ2-1; maybe TRBD2 (5 bases). V lost 5 bases and J 6 bases, leaving 20 bases between the germline ends. This CDR3 region has 16 residues. Germline assignment: CDR1 MNHEY and CDR2 SMNVEV (reference sequence). CDR3 DNA sequence: TGTGCCAGCAGTCCACCCTTGCGGGCGGCTACCAATGAGCAGTTCTTC. This encodes CASSPPLRAATNEQFF.

This chain joins TRBV5-6 and TRBJ1-1; 10 bases match TRBD1. Germline-derived CDR1 and CDR2 are SGHDT and YYEEEE. V lost 1 base and J lost 8; bases outside the gene matches: 11. This CDR3 has 16 amino acids. In nucleotides, the CDR3 is TGTGCCAGCAGCTTGTCCGGGACAGGGGAAACCCCAGAAGCTTTCTTT. The encoded protein is CASSLSGTGETPEAFF.

The chain uses TRBV9 and TRBJ2-1, with 10 bases identical to TRBD2. The length of the CDR3 is 15 residues. Germline V CDR1 and CDR2: SGDLS, YYNGEE. V was clipped by 0 bases and J by 6 bases; unmatched bases: 3. Here the CDR3 DNA reads TGTGCCAGCAGCGTAGCAGGGACTAGCGCCAATGAGCAGTTCTTC. Encoded protein: CASSVAGTSANEQFF.

V gene TRBV10-3 combines with J gene TRBJ1-6, with 8 bases fitting TRBD1. Trimming cost V 6 bases and J 5 bases; bases outside gene matches: 3. The CDR3 has 14 amino acids. Germline V lookup: CDR1 ENHRY, CDR2 SYGVKD. This CDR3 reads CAIRGQVNNSPLHF. CDR3 in DNA: TGTGCCATCAGGGGACAGGTTAATAATTCACCCCTCCACTTT.

V usage is TRBV29-1 and J usage is TRBJ1-2, with 8 bases fitting TRBD1. J gave up 8 bases and V 3 bases, and 8 bases lay outside the gene matches. The CDR3 is 13 residues long. CDR1 SQVTM and CDR2 ANQGSEA come from the germline V gene. The CDR3 here is CSVDPTGVEGYTF. CDR3 in DNA: TGCAGCGTTGACCCGACAGGGGTGGAGGGCTACACCTTC.

V usage is TRBV27 and J usage is TRBJ2-5; D gene unclear. V lost 3 bases and J lost 5, with 10 bases in between. The V gene's germline CDR1 is MNHEY and CDR2 SMNVEV (reference sequence). There are 13 residues in the CDR3. The CDR3 sequence is CASSLSLWETQYF. CDR3 sequence (DNA): TGTGCCAGCAGTTTGAGTTTATGGGAGACCCAGTACTTC.

This chain joins TRBV13 and TRBJ1-1; 8 bases are shared with TRBD1. The germline V gene has CDR1 PRHDT and CDR2 FYEKMQ (reference sequence). The J segment lost 1 base and the V segment lost 5 bases, leaving 6 bases of the junction unmatched. This CDR3 is 15 amino acids long. The CDR3 protein is CASSPRQGWNTEAFF. CDR3 nucleotide sequence: TGTGCCAGCAGCCCGCGACAGGGGTGGAACACTGAAGCTTTCTTT.

J is TRBJ1-1 and V is TRBV12-3 or TRBV12-4; D possibly corresponds to TRBD1 (5 bases). This CDR3 contains 13 residues. Deletions cut 6 bases from V and 7 bases from J, with 15 bases between. CDR3 protein: CASSPVQGYEAFF. The CDR3 DNA is TGTGCCAGCAGCCCAGTCCAGGGATATGAAGCTTTCTTT.

V and J are TRBV2 and TRBJ1-5; no firm D call. Germline loops: CDR1 SNHLY, CDR2 FYNNEI. The V and J ends lost 1 base and 4 bases respectively, with 5 bases between them. The CDR3 extends over 13 amino acids. The DNA of the CDR3 is TGTGCCAGCAGTGAAGACGGGAATCAGCCCCAGCATTTT. Its protein is CASSEDGNQPQHF.

This clone was observed once. V and J are TRBV11-3 and TRBJ2-1; tentative D call: TRBD2 (5 bases). V lost 5 bases and J 3 bases, leaving 8 bases between the germline ends. The CDR3 has 13 amino acids. Germline values: CDR1 SGHNT, CDR2 YENEEA. CDR3 bases: TGTGCCAGCAGCGAGGGCCTCTACAATGAGCAGTTCTTC. It specifies CASSEGLYNEQFF. Drawing the rest from reference TRBV11-3 and TRBJ2-1, the complete variable domain is EAGVVQSPRYKIIEKKQPVAFWCNPISGHNTLYWYLQNLGQGPELLIRYENEEAVDDSQLPKDRFSAERLKGVDSTLKIQPAELGDSAVYLCASSEGLYNEQFFGPGTRLTVL.

The rearrangement uses TRBV7-2 and TRBJ1-2, with 7 bases fitting TRBD1. Per the germline V gene, CDR1 is SGHTA and CDR2 is FQGNSA. The V segment lost 5 bases and the J segment 8 bases; nucleotides outside the gene matches: 14. The CDR3 extends over 15 amino acids. The CDR3 coding sequence is TGTGCCAGCAGCGGAGGATTGGACAGGCTTGAGGGCTACACCTTC. Translated: CASSGGLDRLEGYTF.

This CDR3 is CASSLSNQPQHF. CDR3 coding DNA: TGTGCCAGCAGCCTTAGCAATCAGCCCCAGCATTTT. This rearrangement joins TRBV7-9 to TRBJ1-5; D gene unclear. V lost 5 bases, J lost 0 bases, and 2 bases lay in between. This CDR3 comprises 12 residues. Germline V gene sequence: CDR1 SEHNR, CDR2 FQNEAQ (reference sequence).

The chain carries TRBV28 and TRBJ1-6; 12 bases line up with TRBD1. The CDR3 is made up of 18 amino acids. Germline loops: CDR1 MDHEN, CDR2 SYDVKM. Germline trimming cut 6 bases from V and 9 bases from J; bases unmatched to any gene: 15. The CDR3 sequence is CASRRPRDRGLPSSPLHF. The CDR3 DNA is TGTGCCAGCAGAAGGCCGCGGGACAGGGGGCTCCCTAGTTCACCCCTCCACTTT. Full variable domain (rest looked up from reference TRBV28 and TRBJ1-6): DVKVTQSSRYLVKRTGEKVFLECVQDMDHENMFWYRQDPGLGLRLIYFSYDVKMKEKGDIPEGYSVSREKKERFSLILESASTNQTSMYLCASRRPRDRGLPSSPLHFGNGTRLTVT.

This chain connects TRBV6-1 to TRBJ1-2; D remains unclear. CDR3 length: 13 residues. Per germline, CDR1 MNHNS and CDR2 SASEGT. The V gene lost 2 bases and the J gene lost 7 bases, with 11 bases spanning the gap. The CDR3 DNA reads TGTGCCAGCAGTGAACGCGGGGTCTCTGGCTACACCTTC. Protein product: CASSERGVSGYTF.

This chain joins TRBV2 and TRBJ2-2; D not resolved. The V and J ends lost 6 bases and 5 bases respectively, with 10 bases between them. The CDR3 sequence is 13 residues long. Germline V gene sequence: CDR1 SNHLY, CDR2 FYNNEI. Here the CDR3 reads CASSELFTGELFF. The CDR3 DNA sequence: TGTGCCAGCAGCGAACTTTTTACCGGGGAGCTGTTTTTT.

This chain connects TRBV11-2 to TRBJ2-7, with 8 bases identical to TRBD1. The trim removed 5 bases at V and 5 bases at J, leaving 11 bases unmatched. The CDR3 sequence is 15 residues long. The germline V gene encodes CDR1 SGHAT and CDR2 FQNNGV. The CDR3 is CASSATRGQGNEQYF. CDR3 DNA: TGTGCCAGCAGCGCAACACGCGGACAGGGCAACGAGCAGTACTTC.

V and J are TRBV7-9 and TRBJ1-4; D gene ambiguous. Germline assignment: CDR1 SEHNR and CDR2 FQNEAQ (reference sequence). CDR3 length: 16 residues. The V gene lost 5 bases and the J gene lost 0 bases, with 13 bases spanning the gap. The CDR3 DNA sequence: TGTGCCAGCAGCCAAGGTCGGGGTGCAACTAATGAAAAACTGTTTTTT. As protein: CASSQGRGATNEKLFF.